This TCR beta chain was found in a study of T-cell memory formation after mild COVID-19. As for the study in general: TCR clusters were mostly confined to one donor each.

TCRdb used MiXCR to reprocess the 5' RACE reads, holding one entry per CDR3 protein. The sample has 35,000 to 50,000 distinct CDR3 sequences, over 6.5% seen once. Of note for this clonotype: The antigen is undetermined.

Study-level findings and limits: CM and EM subsets held most contracting CD4+ clones; EMRA held CD8+ ones.

Germline assignment: CDR1 MNHNS and CDR2 SASEGT. This CDR3 has 15 amino acids. J lost 0 bases, V lost 3 bases, and 4 bases had no gene match. This clonotype was obtained from an adult who had mild COVID-19 (a few samples of this study predate the infection). Cell type and time point are not known. This rearrangement joins TRBV6-1 to TRBJ2-7; 8 nucleotides match TRBD1. The sample taken for sequencing was PBMCs or a T cell subset sorted from them (not recorded which). The CDR3 coding sequence is TGTGCCAGCAGTGATCCGGGACAGGACTCCTACGAGCAGTACTTC. Its translation is CASSDPGQDSYEQYF.